The 15 T cell receptor beta chains in this list originate from one sample, sequenced in a study of cytomegalovirus exposure and HLA in healthy donors. This PCR relied on a set of 60 Vbeta primers and 13 Jbeta primers. Data came from immunoSEQ multiplex PCR; TCRdb stores just in-frame clones and leaves some out. The profile shows some 150,000 clones, about 80% of them singletons. Sample: PBMCs. These receptors came from a woman between 40 and 55 years old in good health and CMV-seronegative.

This clone came up a few times. V is TRBV2 and J is TRBJ1-2; 10 nucleotides line up with TRBD1. With 4 bases clipped from V and 8 bases from J, the junction kept 13 bases outside the gene matches. The CDR3 extends over 16 amino acids. The germline V gene has CDR1 SNHLY and CDR2 FYNNEI. The CDR3 DNA reads TGTGCCAGCAGTGGGGGAGGGGACAGGGGCCCTCGAGGCTACACCTTC. It translates to CASSGGGDRGPRGYTF.

This chain links TRBV28 with TRBJ2-7, with D possibly matching TRBD2 (5 bases). The CDR3 is 12 residues long. V was shortened by 7 bases and J by 4 bases, with 11 bases between the two germline ends. Germline-derived CDR1 and CDR2 are MDHEN and SYDVKM. CDR3 in amino acids: CASMRDNYEQYF. CDR3 nucleotides: TGTGCCAGCATGAGGGATAATTACGAGCAGTACTTC.

V and J are TRBV19 and TRBJ2-3, with D possibly being TRBD2 (5 bases). Trimming left V 3 bases short and J 4 bases short, with 14 bases between. There are 15 residues in the CDR3. CDR1 is LNHDA, CDR2 SQIVND, per germline (reference sequence). CDR3 nucleotide sequence: TGTGCCAGTAGTATCAGAGAGGGTGGAGCAGATACGCAGTATTTT. Translated: CASSIREGGADTQYF.

V gene TRBV5-1 combines with J gene TRBJ2-3; possibly TRBD1 for D (5 bases). The CDR3 consists of 16 residues. V gave up 0 bases and J gave up 5 bases, with 16 bases separating them. Looked up from germline, CDR1 is SGHRS and CDR2 is YFSETQ. The CDR3 sequence is CASSLGQRAARDTQYF. The DNA of the CDR3 is TGCGCCAGCAGCTTGGGACAGAGAGCCGCCCGAGATACGCAGTATTTT.

The chain recombines TRBV19 with TRBJ2-6; D remains ambiguous. V was pared by 7 bases and J by 0 bases, with 7 bases between. Germline V gene lookup returns CDR1 LNHDA and CDR2 SQIVND (reference sequence). CDR3 size: 14 residues. CDR3 amino acids: CASKPLSGANVLTF. The CDR3 nucleotides read TGTGCCAGTAAGCCCCTCTCTGGGGCCAACGTCCTGACTTTC.

V usage is TRBV2 and J usage is TRBJ2-5; D gene uncertain. The CDR3 spans 13 residues. Germline CDR1 and CDR2: SNHLY and FYNNEI. V lost 8 bases, J lost 4 bases, and 14 bases lay in between. The CDR3 DNA reads as TGTGCCAGCCATTATCTAGTTGGAGAGACCCAGTACTTC. Protein sequence: CASHYLVGETQYF.

The chain is built from TRBV5-6 and TRBJ2-3; 10 bases map to TRBD2. CDR1 and CDR2 (germline): SGHDT, YYEEEE. Trimming at V came to 4 bases and at J to 2 bases, leaving 4 bases not matched to a gene. CDR3 length equals 15 residues. The CDR3: CASSQLAGLTDTQYF. DNA of the CDR3: TGTGCCAGCAGCCAACTAGCGGGGCTCACAGATACGCAGTATTTT.

In its sample, this clone was seen a few times. V is TRBV7-6 and J is TRBJ2-3, with 8 bases lining up with TRBD1. This CDR3 comprises 14 residues. Germline V gene data show CDR1 as SGHVS and CDR2 as FNYEAQ. The trim removed 5 bases at V and 6 bases at J, leaving 7 bases unmatched. CDR3 residues: CASSRQGQADTQYF. The CDR3, as DNA: TGTGCCAGCAGCAGACAGGGGCAGGCGGATACGCAGTATTTT.

The rearrangement links TRBV28 to TRBJ1-3; weak D call: TRBD1 (5 bases). Germline V gene data show CDR1 as MDHEN and CDR2 as SYDVKM. The CDR3 length is 14 residues. V was trimmed by 2 bases and J by 4 bases, leaving 9 bases between them. The CDR3 DNA sequence: TGTGCCAGCAGTTTAGCAGGGCAGGGAAACACCATATATTTT. Its protein product is CASSLAGQGNTIYF.

The genes are TRBV5-1 and TRBJ2-5, with 8 bases fitting TRBD2. CDR1 and CDR2 (germline): SGHRS, YFSETQ. J was trimmed by 4 bases and V by 4 bases; bases with no gene match: 12. This CDR3 region has 16 residues. Here the CDR3 DNA reads TGCGCCAGCAGCCCCCTGAGCGGGGGTGGGGGAGAGACCCAGTACTTC. It is translated as CASSPLSGGGGETQYF.

This clone has just one count. V gene TRBV7-9 combines with J gene TRBJ1-5, with D possibly being TRBD1 (6 bases). Germline CDR1 SEHNR, CDR2 FQNEAQ (reference sequence). Between the trimmed V and J ends, which lost 5 bases and 1 base, there was a span of 15 bases. The CDR3 consists of 16 residues. The chain's CDR3 is CASSAAAGDSNQPQHF. DNA of the CDR3: TGTGCCAGCAGCGCCGCGGCAGGGGACAGCAATCAGCCCCAGCATTTT.

The CDR3 DNA reads TGTGCCAGCAGACCCGGACTAGCGGGAGTTAGGGGGAGGGATGAGCAGTTCTTC. It is translated as CASRPGLAGVRGRDEQFF. V gene TRBV7-9 combines with J gene TRBJ2-1; 13 bases are a match to TRBD2. V shed 6 bases, J shed 8 bases, and the junction held 16 bases outside the gene matches. CDR3 size: 18 residues. The V gene's germline CDR1 is SEHNR and CDR2 FQNEAQ (reference sequence).

The rearrangement joins TRBV15 to TRBJ2-7; 8 bases line up with TRBD1. V gave up 5 bases and J gave up 3 bases; unmatched junction bases: 3. CDR1 LNHNV and CDR2 YYDKDF come from the germline V gene (reference sequence). The length of the CDR3 is 13 residues. CDR3 DNA: TGTGCCACCAGCGGACAGGGAGGCTACGAGCAGTACTTC. Protein product: CATSGQGGYEQYF.

The chain links TRBV27 to TRBJ1-2, with 9 bases fitting TRBD1. Germline V CDR1 and CDR2: MNHEY, SMNVEV (reference sequence). The trim removed 4 bases at V and 4 bases at J, leaving 13 bases unmatched. The CDR3 runs to 17 residues. The CDR3 sequence: CASSSRSGTGPIYGYTF. The CDR3 bases are TGTGCCAGCAGTTCTAGAAGCGGGACAGGGCCCATCTATGGCTACACCTTC.

This clone was detected only a few times. The V call is TRBV25-1, the J call TRBJ1-1, with D possibly matching TRBD1 (5 bases). The germline V gene encodes CDR1 MGHDK and CDR2 SYGVNS. The CDR3 is 15 amino acids. Trimming pared 1 base from V and 4 bases from J, leaving 13 bases between. This CDR3 is CASSEWGNVGTEAFF. The CDR3 coding sequence is TGTGCCAGCAGTGAATGGGGCAACGTGGGCACTGAAGCTTTCTTT.